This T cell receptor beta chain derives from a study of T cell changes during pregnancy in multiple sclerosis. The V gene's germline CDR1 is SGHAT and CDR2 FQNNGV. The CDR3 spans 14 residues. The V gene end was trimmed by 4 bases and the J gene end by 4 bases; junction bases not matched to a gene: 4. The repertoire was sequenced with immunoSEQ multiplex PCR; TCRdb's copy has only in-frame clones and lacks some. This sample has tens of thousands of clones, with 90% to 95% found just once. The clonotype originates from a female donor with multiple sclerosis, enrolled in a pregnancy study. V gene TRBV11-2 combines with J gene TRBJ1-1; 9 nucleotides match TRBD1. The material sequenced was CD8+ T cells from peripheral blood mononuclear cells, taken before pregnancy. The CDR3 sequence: CASSSGTGTTEAFF. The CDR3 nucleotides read TGTGCCAGCAGCTCCGGGACAGGGACCACTGAAGCTTTCTTT.